Listed below are T cell receptor beta chains from one sample, sequenced in a study of blood T cell repertoires in COVID-19. Sequenced by immunoSEQ multiplex PCR; TCRdb stores in-frame clones only, minus some. Found here are 350,000 to 400,000 clones, approximately 93% of them singletons; the top ten hold about 0.83%. Material for sequencing was PBMCs or T cells enriched from blood (not recorded which). The origin of the receptors is a woman aged 40-49 years who had been exposed to COVID-19. CDR3s include the opening cysteine and the closing phenylalanine or tryptophan. A D gene is named only where the DNA matches it firmly. Clone size, where shown, is once, few, many, or a class for clones that have expanded.

v_call	j_call	clone_size	d_call	cdr3_aa
TRBV15	TRBJ2-1	-	TRBD2	CATSRDQGGRINEQFF
TRBV24-1	TRBJ1-5	-	-	CATSMGGSNQPQHF
TRBV3-1/TRBV3-2	TRBJ1-6	-	-	CASTVVGANSPLHF
TRBV10-2	TRBJ1-1	-	TRBD1	CASRTPGQEMNTEAFF
TRBV30	TRBJ2-7	-	TRBD2	CAWSVLAGAYEQYF
TRBV3-1/TRBV3-2	TRBJ2-2	-	TRBD1	CASSQVGGSTGELFF
TRBV18	TRBJ1-1	-	-	CASSLSVANTEAFF
TRBV7-6	TRBJ2-5	-	TRBD2	CASSLSGGLPEETQYF
TRBV10-2	TRBJ1-1	-	-	CASSEAGDTEAFF
TRBV10-3	TRBJ1-5	-	-	CAISERQDQPQHF
TRBV7-2	TRBJ2-3	-	-	CASSPMAGLPDTQYF
TRBV6-1	TRBJ1-1	-	-	CASSEESRQTKAFF
TRBV11-2	TRBJ1-2	-	-	CASSLDTPFNYGYTF
TRBV10-2	TRBJ1-3	-	-	CASSPDGHSGNTIYF
TRBV7-3	TRBJ2-5	-	TRBD2	CASSLIAGGLETQYF
TRBV30	TRBJ1-5	-	TRBD1	CAWRVGQVNQPQHF
TRBV20-1	TRBJ1-5	-	-	CSASTLGLYSNQPQHF
TRBV28	TRBJ2-1	-	TRBD2	CASSLTSGRVNEQFF
TRBV5-4	TRBJ2-2	-	-	CASKTDPGIGELFF
TRBV19	TRBJ1-4	-	TRBD1	CASRDRATNEKLFF
TRBV7-8	TRBJ1-1	-	-	CASSLGLGRDTEAFF
TRBV18	TRBJ1-3	once	-	CASSVGPGAIYF
TRBV13	TRBJ2-3	-	-	CASTREGSTDTQYF
TRBV15	TRBJ2-1	-	TRBD2	CATSKSGASGSRRYNEQFF
TRBV19	TRBJ1-1	-	-	CASGWVGGRPTEAFF
TRBV2	TRBJ1-4	-	-	CAKRQTSNEKLFF
TRBV12-5	TRBJ2-7	-	TRBD1	CASGLEPWDRSSYEQYF
TRBV5-1	TRBJ2-3	-	-	CASRRESGTDTQYF
TRBV4-1	TRBJ1-3	-	TRBD1	CASSRQGALSGNTIYF
TRBV29-1	TRBJ1-4	once	-	CSVRDGREKLFF
TRBV15	TRBJ1-4	-	-	CATSIGGNEKLFF
TRBV10-3	TRBJ1-2	once	-	CAISESQVANYGYTF
TRBV7-9	TRBJ1-1	-	-	CASSSRDTEAFF